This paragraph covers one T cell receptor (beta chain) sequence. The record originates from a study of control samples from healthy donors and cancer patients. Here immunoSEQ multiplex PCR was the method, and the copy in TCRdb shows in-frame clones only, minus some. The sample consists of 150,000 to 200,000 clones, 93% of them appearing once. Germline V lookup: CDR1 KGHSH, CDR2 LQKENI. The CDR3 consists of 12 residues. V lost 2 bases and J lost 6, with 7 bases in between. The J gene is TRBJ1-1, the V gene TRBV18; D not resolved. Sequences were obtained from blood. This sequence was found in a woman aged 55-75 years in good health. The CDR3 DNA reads TGTGCCAGCTCACCATGGGAGGCTGAAGCTTTCTTT. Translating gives CASSPWEAEAFF.